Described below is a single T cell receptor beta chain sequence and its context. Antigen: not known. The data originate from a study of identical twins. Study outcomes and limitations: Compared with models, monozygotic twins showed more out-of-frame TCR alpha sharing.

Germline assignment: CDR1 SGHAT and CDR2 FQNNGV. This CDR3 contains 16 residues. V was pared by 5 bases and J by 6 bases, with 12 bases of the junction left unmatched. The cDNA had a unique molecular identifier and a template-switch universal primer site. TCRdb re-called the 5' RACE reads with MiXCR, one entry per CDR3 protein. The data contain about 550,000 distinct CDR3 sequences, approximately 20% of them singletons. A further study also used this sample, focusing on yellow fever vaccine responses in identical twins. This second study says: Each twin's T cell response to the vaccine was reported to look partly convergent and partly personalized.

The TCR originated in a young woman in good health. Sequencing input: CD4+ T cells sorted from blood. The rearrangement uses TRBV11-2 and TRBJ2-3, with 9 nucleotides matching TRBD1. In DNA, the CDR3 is TGTGCCAGCAGCCCCCTTTCCTTCGACAGGGGGGATACGCAGTATTTT. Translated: CASSPLSFDRGDTQYF.